Described below is a single TCR beta chain sequence and its context. Its recognized antigen is unknown. The record has no base qualities; no much larger clone is one base away. The instrument was an Illumina NovaSeq 6000. cDNA libraries for TCRalpha and TCRbeta were prepared by 5'RACE using constant-segment primers, with sample barcodes and unique molecular identifiers added. Trizol reagent was used to extract RNA from every sample. The libraries were amplified in two PCR steps, and the second step added a second sample barcode and Illumina TruSeq adapters. Sequencing of the libraries was done on an Illumina NovaSeq, producing 2 x 150 bp paired-end reads. As for the authors' bioinformatics: With migec v1.2.7, reads were demultiplexed and then collapsed into UMI-guided consensus sequences. Using mixcr v2.1.11, UMI consensuses were aligned to TRA and TRB V and J templates and then assembled into clonotypes. Clonotypes were classified as expanded or contracted when called significant by both edgeR and NoisET, with noise models trained on biological replicates. For edgeR calls, the thresholds were a false discovery rate-adjusted p below 0.01 and a log2 fold-change of 1. As an exploratory analysis of dynamics, PCA with hierarchical clustering was applied to max-normalized trajectories of the 1000 most abundant clonotypes. Separately sequenced CD4+ and CD8+ repertoires were used to assign the CD4 or CD8 phenotype of responding clones. In TCRdb, the public reads were trimmed at Q25 with fastp and aligned with MiXCR, with productive beta chains retained. Rows merge per CDR3 protein into single entries with the most common DNA and genes. The V and J calls and clone size are TCRdb's, not the authors'. The sample data list some 350,000 distinct CDR3 sequences, and around 15% of these were observed just once. The ten largest clones represent 20% to 25% of the sample.

The source of the sample is a study of T-cell memory formation after mild COVID-19 (dated by TCRdb to the early 2020s). For the study in its entirety: Most TCR sequence clusters were specific to one of the two donors. Longitudinal TCRalpha and TCRbeta repertoire sequencing tracked T-cell clones expanding and contracting after mild COVID-19 in two donors. The cohort comprised two young, previously healthy adult volunteers, one female and one male. Overall results and qualifications from the work: Contracting CD4+ clones were located mainly in the CM and EM memory subsets, whereas CD8+ clones were found to be enriched in EMRA. The study covered only a couple of mild cases, and larger cohorts including severe cases with pre-infection samples were considered necessary. From day 15 to 85, contracting clones showed balanced CD4/CD8 phenotypes, whereas a second wave of clones that expanded from day 15 to 37 leaned towards CD4+. Some responding clones were found in pre-infection memory, which suggests that pre-existing cross-reactive memory T cells took part in the SARS-CoV-2 response. SARS-CoV-2 specificity of the second-wave clones peaking on day 37 was not confirmed.

Ficoll-Paque density gradient centrifugation was used to isolate PBMCs. Sequencing was done on a sample of PBMCs or a T cell subset sorted from them (not recorded which). The source of this sequence is a man aged 18-30 years who had mild COVID-19 (a few samples of this study predate the infection). The sample titles of this study are shuffled in the database, so cell type and time point are left out; the donor was told from shared clones.

The nucleotide sequence reads TGTGCCAGCAGCCAAGAGGGAGGTGGGAGCAATCAGCCCCAGCATTTT. Its translation is CASSQEGGGSNQPQHF. The chain uses TRBV3-1 and TRBJ1-5; the D gene is unclear. The CDR3 starts with the cysteine, ends with the phenylalanine, and has 16 residues. CDR3 DNA only is kept here, 48 bases in frame from base 1. From a lookup of the germline V gene (reference sequence), CDR1 and CDR2 are LGHDT and YNNKEL. V sheds 0 bases and J sheds 1 base, leaving 10 bases between their ends.